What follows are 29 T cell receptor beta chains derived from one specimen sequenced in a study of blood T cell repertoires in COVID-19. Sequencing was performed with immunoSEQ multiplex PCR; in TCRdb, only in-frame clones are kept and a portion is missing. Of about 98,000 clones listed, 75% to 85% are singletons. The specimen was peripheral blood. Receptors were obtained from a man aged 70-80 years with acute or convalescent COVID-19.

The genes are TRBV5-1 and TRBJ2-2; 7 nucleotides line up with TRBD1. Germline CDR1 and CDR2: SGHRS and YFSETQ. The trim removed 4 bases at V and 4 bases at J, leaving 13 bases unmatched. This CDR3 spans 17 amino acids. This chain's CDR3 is CASSRDGQAVFTGELFF. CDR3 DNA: TGCGCCAGCAGCCGGGATGGACAGGCTGTTTTCACCGGGGAGCTGTTTTTT.

CDR3 in amino acids: CASSPPISYEQYF. CDR3 nucleotide sequence: TGTGCCAGCTCACCACCCATCTCCTACGAGCAGTACTTC. V gene TRBV18 combines with J gene TRBJ2-7, with D hard to call. Germline V lookup: CDR1 KGHSH, CDR2 LQKENI. The V end lost 0 bases, the J end lost 0 bases, and 3 bases lay between the germline ends. The CDR3 extends over 13 amino acids.

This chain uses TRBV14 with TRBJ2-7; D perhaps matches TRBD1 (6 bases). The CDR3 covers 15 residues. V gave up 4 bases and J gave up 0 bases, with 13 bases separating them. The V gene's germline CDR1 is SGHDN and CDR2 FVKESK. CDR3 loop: CASSPGVGSSYEQYF. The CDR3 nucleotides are TGTGCCAGCAGCCCAGGGGTGGGGAGCTCCTACGAGCAGTACTTC.

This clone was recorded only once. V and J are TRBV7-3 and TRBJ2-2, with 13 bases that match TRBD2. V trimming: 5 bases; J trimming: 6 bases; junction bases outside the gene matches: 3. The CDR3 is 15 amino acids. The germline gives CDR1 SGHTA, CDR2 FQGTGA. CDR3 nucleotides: TGTGCCAGCAGCCGAGGACTAGCGGGAGCCGGGGAGCTGTTTTTT. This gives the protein CASSRGLAGAGELFF. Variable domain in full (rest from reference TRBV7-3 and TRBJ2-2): GAGVSQTPSNKVTEKGKYVELRCDPISGHTALYWYRQSLGQGPEFLIYFQGTGAADDSGLPNDRFFAVRPEGSVSTLKIQRTERGDSAVYLCASSRGLAGAGELFFGEGSRLTVL.

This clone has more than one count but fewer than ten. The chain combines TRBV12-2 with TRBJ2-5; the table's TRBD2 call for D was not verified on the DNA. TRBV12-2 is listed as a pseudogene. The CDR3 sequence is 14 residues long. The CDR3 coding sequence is TGTGCAAGTCGCTTACGCGGGGCCCAAGAGACCCAGTACTTC. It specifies CASRLRGAQETQYF.

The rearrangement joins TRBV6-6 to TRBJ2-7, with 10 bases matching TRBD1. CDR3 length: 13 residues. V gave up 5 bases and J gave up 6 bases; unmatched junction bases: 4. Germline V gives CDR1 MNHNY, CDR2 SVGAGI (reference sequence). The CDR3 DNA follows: TGTGCCAGCAGTCGGGACAGGGGTGGCGAGCAGTACTTC. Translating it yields CASSRDRGGEQYF.

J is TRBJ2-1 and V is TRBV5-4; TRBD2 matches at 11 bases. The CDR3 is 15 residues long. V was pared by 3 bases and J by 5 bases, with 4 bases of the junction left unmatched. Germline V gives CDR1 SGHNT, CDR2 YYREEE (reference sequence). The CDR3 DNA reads TGTGCCAGCAGCTCCGGGACTAGCGGAGACAATGAGCAGTTCTTC. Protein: CASSSGTSGDNEQFF. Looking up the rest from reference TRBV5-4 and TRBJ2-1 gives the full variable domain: ETGVTQSPTHLIKTRGQQVTLRCSSQSGHNTVSWYQQALGQGPQFIFQYYREEENGRGNFPPRFSGLQFPNYSSELNVNALELDDSALYLCASSSGTSGDNEQFFGPGTRLTVL.

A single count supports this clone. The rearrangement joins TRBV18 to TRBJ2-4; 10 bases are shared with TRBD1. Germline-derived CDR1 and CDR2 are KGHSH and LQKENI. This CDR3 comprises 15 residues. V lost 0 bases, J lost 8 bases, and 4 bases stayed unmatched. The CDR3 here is CASSPPTGGLDIQYF. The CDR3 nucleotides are TGTGCCAGCTCACCACCGACAGGGGGCCTAGACATTCAGTACTTC.

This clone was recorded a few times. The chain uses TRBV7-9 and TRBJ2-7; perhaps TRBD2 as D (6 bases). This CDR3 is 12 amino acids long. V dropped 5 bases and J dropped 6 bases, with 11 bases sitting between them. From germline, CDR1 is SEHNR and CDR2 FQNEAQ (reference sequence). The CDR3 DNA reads TGTGCCAGCAGCCCTATAGCGGCCGAGCAGTACTTC. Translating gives CASSPIAAEQYF.

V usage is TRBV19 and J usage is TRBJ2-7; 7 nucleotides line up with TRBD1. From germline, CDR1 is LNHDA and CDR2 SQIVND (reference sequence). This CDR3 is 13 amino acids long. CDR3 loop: CATRGQVTYEQYF. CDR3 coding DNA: TGTGCAACAAGAGGACAGGTAACCTACGAGCAGTACTTC.

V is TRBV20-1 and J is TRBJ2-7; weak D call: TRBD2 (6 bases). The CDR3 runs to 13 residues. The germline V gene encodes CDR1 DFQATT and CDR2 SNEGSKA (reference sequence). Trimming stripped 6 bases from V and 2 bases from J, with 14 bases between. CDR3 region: CSASRDFAYEQYF. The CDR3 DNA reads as TGCAGTGCCAGTAGGGACTTCGCCTACGAGCAGTACTTC.

Here the CDR3 reads CASSSRVSGSLAYEQYF. In DNA form, the CDR3 reads TGTGCCAGCAGCTCCCGGGTTAGCGGGAGCCTAGCCTACGAGCAGTACTTC. The chain combines TRBV7-2 with TRBJ2-7, with 9 bases matching TRBD2. V was pared by 4 bases and J by 2 bases, with 12 bases of the junction left unmatched. The length of the CDR3 is 17 residues. Germline V gives CDR1 SGHTA, CDR2 FQGNSA. Full variable domain (missing parts from reference TRBV7-2 and TRBJ2-7): GAGVSQSPSNKVTEKGKDVELRCDPISGHTALYWYRQSLGQGLEFLIYFQGNSAPDKSGLPSDRFSAERTGGSVSTLTIQRTQQEDSAVYLCASSSRVSGSLAYEQYFGPGTRLTVT.

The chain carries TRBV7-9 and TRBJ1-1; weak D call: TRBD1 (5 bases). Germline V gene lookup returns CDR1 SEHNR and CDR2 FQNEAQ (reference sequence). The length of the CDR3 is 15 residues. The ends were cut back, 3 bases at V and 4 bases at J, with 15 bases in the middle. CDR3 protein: CASSFSAGESTEAFF. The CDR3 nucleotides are TGTGCCAGCAGCTTCTCCGCGGGGGAGTCCACTGAAGCTTTCTTT.

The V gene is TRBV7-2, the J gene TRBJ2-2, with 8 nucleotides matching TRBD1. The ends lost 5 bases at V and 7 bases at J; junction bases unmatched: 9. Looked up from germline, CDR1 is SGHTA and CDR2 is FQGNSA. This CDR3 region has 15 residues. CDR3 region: CASSDRTGGSGELFF. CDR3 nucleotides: TGTGCCAGCAGCGATCGTACAGGGGGGAGCGGGGAGCTGTTTTTT.

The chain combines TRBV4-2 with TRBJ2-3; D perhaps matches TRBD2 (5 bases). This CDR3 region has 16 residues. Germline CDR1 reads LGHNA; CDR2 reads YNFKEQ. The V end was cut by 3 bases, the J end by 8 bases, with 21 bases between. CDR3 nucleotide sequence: TGTGCCAGCAGCCAGGGTACCGGGGTCTTCCCGGGTACGCAGTATTTT. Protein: CASSQGTGVFPGTQYF.

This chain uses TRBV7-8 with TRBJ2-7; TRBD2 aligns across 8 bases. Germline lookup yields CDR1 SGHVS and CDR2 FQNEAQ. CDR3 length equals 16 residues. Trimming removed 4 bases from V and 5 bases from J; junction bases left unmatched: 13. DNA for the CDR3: TGTGCCAGCAGCTCCGCCACTAGCGGCGGAGTCCACGAGCAGTACTTC. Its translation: CASSSATSGGVHEQYF.

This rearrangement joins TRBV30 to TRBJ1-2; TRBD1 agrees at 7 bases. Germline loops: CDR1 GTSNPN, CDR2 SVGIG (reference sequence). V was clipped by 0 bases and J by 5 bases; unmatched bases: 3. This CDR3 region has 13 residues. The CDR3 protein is CAWSVKGAYGYTF. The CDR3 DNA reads TGTGCCTGGAGTGTCAAGGGGGCTTATGGCTACACCTTC.

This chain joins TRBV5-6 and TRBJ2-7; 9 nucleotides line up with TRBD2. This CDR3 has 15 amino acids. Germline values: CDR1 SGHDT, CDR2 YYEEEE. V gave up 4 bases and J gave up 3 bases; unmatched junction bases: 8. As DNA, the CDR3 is TGTGCCAGCAGCCGGGAGCCGACTAGCGGCTACGAGCAGTACTTC. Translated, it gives CASSREPTSGYEQYF.

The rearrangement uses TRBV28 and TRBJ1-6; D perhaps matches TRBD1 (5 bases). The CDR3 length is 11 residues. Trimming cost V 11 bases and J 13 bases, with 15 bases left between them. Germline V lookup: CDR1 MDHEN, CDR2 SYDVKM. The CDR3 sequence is CAVGGGDPLHF. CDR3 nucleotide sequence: TGTGCCGTGGGGGGTGGGGATCCCCTCCACTTT.

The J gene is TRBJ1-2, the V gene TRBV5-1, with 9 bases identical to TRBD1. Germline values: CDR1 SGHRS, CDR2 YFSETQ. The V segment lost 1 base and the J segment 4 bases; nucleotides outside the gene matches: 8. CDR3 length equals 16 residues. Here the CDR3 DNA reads TGCGCCAGCAGCTTGAACAGGGGGCCGATGGGCTATGGCTACACCTTC. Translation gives CASSLNRGPMGYGYTF.

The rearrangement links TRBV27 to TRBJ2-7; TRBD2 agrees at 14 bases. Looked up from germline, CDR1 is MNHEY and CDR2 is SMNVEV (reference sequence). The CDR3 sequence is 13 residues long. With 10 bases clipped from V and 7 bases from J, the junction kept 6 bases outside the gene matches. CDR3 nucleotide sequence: TGTGCCACCTCGGGACTAGCGGGAGAAGAGCAGTACTTC. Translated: CATSGLAGEEQYF.

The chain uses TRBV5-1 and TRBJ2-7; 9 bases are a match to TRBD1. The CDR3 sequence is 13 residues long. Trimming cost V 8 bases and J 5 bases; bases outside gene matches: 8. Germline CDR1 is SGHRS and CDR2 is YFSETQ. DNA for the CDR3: TGCGCCAGGCCGGGACAGGGAAACGACGAGCAGTACTTC. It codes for CARPGQGNDEQYF.

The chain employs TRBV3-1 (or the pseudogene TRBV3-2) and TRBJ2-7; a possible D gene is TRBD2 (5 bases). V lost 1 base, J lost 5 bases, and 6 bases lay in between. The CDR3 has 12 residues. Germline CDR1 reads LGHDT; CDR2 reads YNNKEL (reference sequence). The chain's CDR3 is CASSQGRDEQYF. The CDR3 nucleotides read TGTGCCAGCAGCCAAGGGCGGGACGAGCAGTACTTC.

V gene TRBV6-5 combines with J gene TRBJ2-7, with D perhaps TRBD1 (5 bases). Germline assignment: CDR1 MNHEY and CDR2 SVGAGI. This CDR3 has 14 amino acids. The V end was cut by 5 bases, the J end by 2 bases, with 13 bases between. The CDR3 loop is CASSPQGGPYEQYF. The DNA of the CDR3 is TGTGCCAGCAGTCCTCAGGGTGGGCCCTACGAGCAGTACTTC.

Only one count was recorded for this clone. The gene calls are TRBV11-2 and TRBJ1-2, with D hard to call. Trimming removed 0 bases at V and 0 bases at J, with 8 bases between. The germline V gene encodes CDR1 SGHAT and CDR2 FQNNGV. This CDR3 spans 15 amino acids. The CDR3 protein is CASSLDPSANYGYTF. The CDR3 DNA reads TGTGCCAGCAGCTTAGACCCCTCGGCTAACTATGGCTACACCTTC.

The CDR3 DNA follows: TGTGCCTGGAGTACGCGGGGACGGCGGAACACTGAAGCTTTCTTT. It encodes CAWSTRGRRNTEAFF. This rearrangement joins TRBV30 to TRBJ1-1; D perhaps matches TRBD1 (5 bases). Trimming left V 2 bases short and J 1 base short, with 14 bases between. Germline lookup yields CDR1 GTSNPN and CDR2 SVGIG (reference sequence). The CDR3 covers 15 residues.

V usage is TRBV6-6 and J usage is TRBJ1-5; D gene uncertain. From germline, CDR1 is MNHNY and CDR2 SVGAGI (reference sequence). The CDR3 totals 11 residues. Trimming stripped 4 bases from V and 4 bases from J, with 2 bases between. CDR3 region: CASSSNQPQHF. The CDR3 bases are TGTGCCAGCAGTTCGAATCAGCCCCAGCATTTT.

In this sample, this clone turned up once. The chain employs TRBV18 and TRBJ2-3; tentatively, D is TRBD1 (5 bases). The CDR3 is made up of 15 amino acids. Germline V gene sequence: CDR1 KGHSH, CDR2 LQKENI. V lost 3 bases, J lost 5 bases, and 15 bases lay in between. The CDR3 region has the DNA TGTGCCAGCTCACCGTTGACAGCCGAGTTAGATACGCAGTATTTT. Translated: CASSPLTAELDTQYF.

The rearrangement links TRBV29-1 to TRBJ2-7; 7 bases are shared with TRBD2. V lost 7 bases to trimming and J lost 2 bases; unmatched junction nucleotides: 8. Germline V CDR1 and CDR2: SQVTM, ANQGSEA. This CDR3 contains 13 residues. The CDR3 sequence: CSAKRGGAYEQYF. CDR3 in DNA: TGCAGCGCTAAGCGGGGAGGGGCCTACGAGCAGTACTTC.